This TCR beta chain came from a study of T cells in Graves' hyperthyroidism and ophthalmopathy. Study information: Peripheral blood sampling occurred at initial diagnosis, before any treatment.

V was shortened by 4 bases and J by 5 bases, with 11 bases between the two germline ends. Germline CDR1 and CDR2: MDHEN and SYDVKM. This CDR3 has 13 amino acids. TCR beta CDR3 sequences were amplified from RNA transcripts. The HTBI primer set was used in a first-round RT-PCR of the TCR CDR3. TCRdb used MiXCR to reprocess the multiplex PCR reads, holding one entry per CDR3 protein. Found here are around 690,000 distinct CDR3 sequences, 17% of them singletons; the top ten hold about 14%. This clonotype was observed at least ten times. The antigen remains unidentified. Findings and caveats of the study: A model using 13 V-J features told ophthalmopathy apart from stable hyperthyroidism. Most clonotypes expanded in the thyroid (above 0.001) were also present in blood.

The sequence was obtained from a man aged 45-65 years with Graves' hyperthyroidism. The sequenced sample was blood. J is TRBJ2-5 and V is TRBV28, with a weak D call TRBD1 (5 bases). The CDR3 sequence: CASSSTNRETQYF. CDR3 nucleotides: TGTGCCAGCAGTTCTACTAACAGGGAGACCCAGTACTTC.